These 2 T cell receptor beta chains were all obtained from the same sample, sequenced in a study of PD-1 blockade in classical Hodgkin lymphoma. Time point noted: cycle 4 day 1 (C4D1), after less than 7 weeks of nivolumab. Every patient relapsed after autologous stem cell transplantation, and brentuximab vedotin exposure varied. Purification of CD4+ T cells from thawed PBMCs was performed via magnetic negative selection. Method: immunoSEQ multiplex PCR; TCRdb's copy keeps in-frame clones and lacks some. The sample carries tens of thousands of clones, 80% to 95% recorded once. The sample here was CD4+ T cells from blood, taken before the fourth cycle of nivolumab. These receptors were taken from a human donor with classical Hodgkin lymphoma.

This chain uses TRBV29-1 with TRBJ2-7; D possibly corresponds to TRBD1 (5 bases). The CDR3 loop spans 12 amino acids. Germline values: CDR1 SQVTM, CDR2 ANQGSEA. The V gene lost 3 bases and the J gene lost 3 bases, with 9 bases spanning the gap. As DNA, the CDR3 is TGCAGCGTTGAGTTTGACAGCTACGAGCAGTACTTC. Its translation: CSVEFDSYEQYF.

The count of this clone is one. The CDR3 sequence is CASSPPTSGSGNEQFF. CDR3 DNA sequence: TGCGCCAGCAGCCCGCCGACTAGCGGGAGCGGTAATGAGCAGTTCTTC. V usage is TRBV5-1 and J usage is TRBJ2-1; 12 bases match TRBD2. The CDR3 totals 16 residues. Germline-derived CDR1 and CDR2 are SGHRS and YFSETQ. The V segment lost 4 bases and the J segment 7 bases; nucleotides outside the gene matches: 9.